The 11 T cell receptor beta chains reported below all come from one sample, sequenced in a study of CD8 T cells in ankylosing spondylitis. One entry per CDR3 protein results from TCRdb running MiXCR on the 5' RACE reads. This table holds about 250,000 distinct CDR3 sequences, under 8.5% found once. Sequencing used blood, either unsorted or a sorted T cell fraction (not recorded which). These receptors all stem from a female donor with ankylosing spondylitis or in good health (not recorded which).

This clonotype occurred once. The V call is TRBV5-1, the J call TRBJ1-3, with unresolved D. The germline V gene encodes CDR1 SGHRS and CDR2 YFSETQ. The CDR3 loop spans 13 amino acids. V lost 4 bases and J 6 bases, leaving 11 bases between the germline ends. CDR3 nucleotide sequence: TGCGCCAGCAGCCCGGGTGGTGAAAACACCATATATTTT. Its protein product is CASSPGGENTIYF.

At least ten counts were recorded for this clonotype. The V gene is TRBV20-1, the J gene TRBJ2-5; D is undetermined. The V gene lost 5 bases and the J gene lost 2 bases, with 15 bases spanning the gap. Germline assignment: CDR1 DFQATT and CDR2 SNEGSKA (reference sequence). The CDR3 has 14 amino acids. The CDR3 here is CSAPVGGVQETQYF. CDR3 nucleotide sequence: TGCAGTGCTCCCGTAGGCGGCGTTCAAGAGACCCAGTACTTC.

The sample holds many counts of this clonotype. J is TRBJ1-4 and V is TRBV6-1; weak D call: TRBD1 (6 bases). Germline V CDR1 and CDR2: MNHNS, SASEGT. Trimming cost V 8 bases and J 5 bases, with 21 bases left between them. This CDR3 is 16 amino acids long. The CDR3 bases are TGTGCCAGCCGGGGGCAGGGAAAGGGGATAAATGAAAAACTGTTTTTT. It specifies CASRGQGKGINEKLFF.

This clonotype was counted many times. DNA of the CDR3: TGCGCCAGCAGCTTCGTTCGCGCCGAGCAGTTCTTC. The encoded protein is CASSFVRAEQFF. This chain joins TRBV5-1 and TRBJ2-1, with unresolved D. The CDR3 covers 12 residues. Germline V gives CDR1 SGHRS, CDR2 YFSETQ. With 2 bases removed from V and 10 bases from J, the gap between germline ends came to 10 bases.

In this sample, this clonotype turned up many times. The chain joins TRBV6-1 to TRBJ1-5, with D possibly matching TRBD1 (6 bases). CDR1 and CDR2 (germline): MNHNS, SASEGT. The V gene lost 5 bases and the J gene lost 5 bases, with 13 bases spanning the gap. CDR3 size: 14 residues. This chain's CDR3 is CASSQGGGHQPQHF. The CDR3 DNA sequence: TGTGCCAGCAGTCAGGGAGGGGGGCATCAGCCCCAGCATTTT.

This clonotype appeared many times. This chain links TRBV29-1 with TRBJ2-1; TRBD1 matches 7 bases. V was pared by 6 bases and J by 3 bases, with 5 bases of the junction left unmatched. The germline gives CDR1 SQVTM, CDR2 ANQGSEA. CDR3 length equals 13 residues. The chain's CDR3 is CSVRDSLYNEQFF. In nucleotides, the CDR3 is TGCAGCGTCCGGGACAGCCTCTACAATGAGCAGTTCTTC.

This clonotype was counted at least ten times. The chain recombines TRBV6-1 with TRBJ2-6; the match to TRBD1 covers 7 bases. Germline V gene data show CDR1 as MNHNS and CDR2 as SASEGT. Losses at the gene ends were 11 bases for V and 0 bases for J; bases not matched to a gene: 4. CDR3 length: 14 amino acids. The CDR3, as DNA: TGTGCCTCCCAGGGGGTCTCTGGGGCCAACGTCCTGACTTTC. It encodes CASQGVSGANVLTF.

The gene calls are TRBV2 and TRBJ2-7; 7 nucleotides line up with TRBD1. The V gene's germline CDR1 is SNHLY and CDR2 FYNNEI. With 8 bases clipped from V and 0 bases from J, the junction kept 10 bases outside the gene matches. The CDR3 is made up of 15 amino acids. The CDR3 spells CASQYRGPPSYEQYF. CDR3 in DNA: TGTGCCAGCCAATACAGGGGCCCTCCCTCCTACGAGCAGTACTTC.

This clonotype occurred many times. The chain links TRBV5-1 to TRBJ1-1; tentatively, D is TRBD1 (6 bases). The CDR3 has 16 amino acids. CDR1 SGHRS and CDR2 YFSETQ come from the germline V gene. Trimming left V 3 bases short and J 1 base short, with 16 bases between. CDR3 loop: CASSSRGIGGNTEAFF. The CDR3 DNA reads as TGCGCCAGCAGCTCGAGGGGGATAGGGGGGAACACTGAAGCTTTCTTT.

This clonotype was seen many times. The chain combines TRBV24-1 with TRBJ2-1, with D possibly being TRBD1 or TRBD2 (5 bases each). Germline V gene data show CDR1 as KGHDR and CDR2 as SFDVKD. The length of the CDR3 is 12 residues. Between the trimmed V and J ends, which lost 5 bases and 4 bases, there was a span of 5 bases. The CDR3 here is CATSGGYNEQFF. The CDR3 coding sequence is TGTGCCACCAGTGGGGGGTACAATGAGCAGTTCTTC.

This clonotype was picked up many times. The chain is built from TRBV3-1 and TRBJ2-1; no definite D call. This CDR3 region has 14 residues. V shed 3 bases and J shed 0 bases, with 6 bases lying between them. Germline CDR1 is LGHDT and CDR2 is YNNKEL (reference sequence). CDR3 loop: CASSHPASYNEQFF. Written as DNA, the CDR3 is TGTGCCAGCAGCCATCCAGCCTCCTACAATGAGCAGTTCTTC.